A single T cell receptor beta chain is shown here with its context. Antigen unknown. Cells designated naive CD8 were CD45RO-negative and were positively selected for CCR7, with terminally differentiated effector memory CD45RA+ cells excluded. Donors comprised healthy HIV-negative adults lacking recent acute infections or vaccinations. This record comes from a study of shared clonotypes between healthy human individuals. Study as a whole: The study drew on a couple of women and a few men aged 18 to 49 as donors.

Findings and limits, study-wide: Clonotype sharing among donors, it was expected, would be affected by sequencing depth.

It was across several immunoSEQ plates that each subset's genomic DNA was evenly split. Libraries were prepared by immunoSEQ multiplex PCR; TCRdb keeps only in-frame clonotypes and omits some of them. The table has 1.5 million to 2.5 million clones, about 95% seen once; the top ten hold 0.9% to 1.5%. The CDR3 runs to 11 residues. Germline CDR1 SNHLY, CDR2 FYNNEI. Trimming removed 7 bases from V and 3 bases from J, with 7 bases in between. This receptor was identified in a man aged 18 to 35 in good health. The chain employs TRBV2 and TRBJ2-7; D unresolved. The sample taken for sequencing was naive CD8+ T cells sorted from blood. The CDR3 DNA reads TGTGCCAGCACTCTCCACTACGAGCAGTACTTC. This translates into CASTLHYEQYF.